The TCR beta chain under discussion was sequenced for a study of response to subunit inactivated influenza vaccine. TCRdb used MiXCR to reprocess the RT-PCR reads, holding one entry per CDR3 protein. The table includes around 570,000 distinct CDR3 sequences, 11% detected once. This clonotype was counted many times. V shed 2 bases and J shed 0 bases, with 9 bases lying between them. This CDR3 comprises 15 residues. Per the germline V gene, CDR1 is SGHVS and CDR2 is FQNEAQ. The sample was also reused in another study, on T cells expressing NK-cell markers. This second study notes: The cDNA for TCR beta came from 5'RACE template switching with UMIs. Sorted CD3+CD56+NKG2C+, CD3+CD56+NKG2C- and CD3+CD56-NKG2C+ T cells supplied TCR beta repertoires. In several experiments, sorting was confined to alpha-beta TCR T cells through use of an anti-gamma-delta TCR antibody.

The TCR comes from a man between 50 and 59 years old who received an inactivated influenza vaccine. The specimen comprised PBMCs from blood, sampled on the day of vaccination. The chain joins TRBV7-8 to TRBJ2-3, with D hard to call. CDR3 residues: CASSLRRVSTDTQYF. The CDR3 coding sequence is TGTGCCAGCAGCTTAAGAAGGGTTAGCACAGATACGCAGTATTTT.